These T cell receptor beta chains were read from a single sample in a study of sequential checkpoint blockade in melanoma. Assay: immunoSEQ multiplex PCR; the TCRdb copy retains only in-frame clones and omits some. The repertoire has roughly 20,000 clones, 27% of them found once; the top ten carry 6.7%. Source: tumor tissue (inferred from file names), taken from a patient given nivolumab and ipilimumab in sequence. Receptors originate from a human donor with melanoma. The CDR3 runs from the conserved cysteine through the conserved F or W. The order of the fields is J gene, D gene, V gene, clone size, CDR3 protein, CDR3 DNA. The D gene is left open where the match is weak. Rows give clone size only sometimes, using once, few, many, or a class for an expanded clone.

TRBJ2-7 NA TRBV29-1 NA CSVEDRGGYEQYF TGCAGCGTTGAAGACAGGGGAGGGTACGAGCAGTACTTC
TRBJ2-1 TRBD2 TRBV5-1 once CASSSSGSSYNEQFF TGCGCCAGCAGCTCAAGCGGGAGCTCCTACAATGAGCAGTTCTTC
TRBJ1-5 NA TRBV19 NA CASSIIFRGSQPQHF TGTGCCAGTAGTATAATCTTCCGGGGAAGTCAGCCCCAGCATTTT
TRBJ1-6 NA TRBV11-3 few CASRVPTVSISRSPLHF TGTGCCAGCAGAGTCCCGACAGTGTCTATCTCGCGGTCACCCCTCCACTTT
TRBJ2-3 TRBD1 TRBV11-3 few CASSLIRDRGLTDTQYF TGTGCCAGCAGCTTAATCCGGGACAGGGGGCTCACAGATACGCAGTATTTT
TRBJ2-5 TRBD2 TRBV29-1 once CSTKLAGGPQETQYF TGCAGCACCAAACTAGCGGGAGGGCCTCAAGAGACCCAGTACTTC
TRBJ2-7 TRBD2 TRBV18 NA CASSPGLAAYEQYF TGTGCCAGCTCACCAGGCCTAGCGGCATACGAGCAGTACTTC
TRBJ1-2 NA TRBV6-8 NA CASNSGVTNYGYTF TGTGCCAGTAATTCAGGGGTCACTAACTATGGCTACACCTTC
TRBJ2-2 TRBD2 TRBV7-6 few CASSFTGGNTGELFF TGTGCCAGCAGCTTTACGGGGGGAAACACCGGGGAGCTGTTTTTT
TRBJ2-3 TRBD2 TRBV28 many CASSLRAGGGVDTQYF TGTGCCAGCAGTTTAAGGGCGGGAGGTGGGGTAGATACGCAGTATTTT
TRBJ2-1 TRBD2 TRBV5-1 NA CASSLTWLAGKEQFF TGCGCCAGCAGCTTGACGTGGTTAGCGGGAAAGGAGCAGTTCTTC
TRBJ1-1 NA TRBV4-1 medium-sized CASSQPLLGLEAFF TGCGCCAGCAGCCAACCCCTTCTGGGGCTTGAAGCTTTCTTT
TRBJ1-6 TRBD1 TRBV19 NA CASSIRDRVESSPLHF TGTGCCAGTAGTATCCGAGACAGGGTGGAGAGTTCACCCCTCCACTTT
TRBJ1-1 NA TRBV28 NA CASRGKGAEAFF TGTGCCAGCAGAGGGAAAGGAGCTGAAGCTTTCTTT
TRBJ1-2 NA TRBV28 NA CASSPNMVYGYTF TGTGCCAGCAGCCCTAATATGGTCTATGGCTACACCTTC
TRBJ2-7 NA TRBV18 NA CASSPRAGADEQYF TGTGCCAGCTCACCACGAGCCGGGGCCGACGAGCAGTACTTC
TRBJ2-1 NA TRBV25-1 NA CASSEDRADNEQFF TGTGCCAGCAGTGAAGACAGAGCTGACAATGAGCAGTTCTTC
TRBJ2-2 NA TRBV18 few CASSPPWASARTGELFF TGTGCCAGCTCACCTCCCTGGGCCAGCGCGCGAACCGGGGAGCTGTTTTTT
TRBJ1-2 NA TRBV19 NA CASSPGRGYTF TGTGCCAGTAGTCCAGGGCGGGGCTACACCTTC
TRBJ2-7 TRBD2 TRBV28 NA CASSEGTSGRAGQYF TGTGCCAGCAGTGAGGGGACTAGCGGGCGAGCAGGGCAGTACTTC
TRBJ2-7 NA TRBV6-8 few CASSYNSGLEQYF TGTGCCAGCAGTTATAATTCGGGGCTCGAGCAGTACTTC
TRBJ1-4 NA TRBV6-8 few CASSSPRDGKLFF TGTGCCAGCAGCTCTCCCAGGGATGGAAAACTGTTTTTT
TRBJ2-5 TRBD2 TRBV19 NA CASSEAGGRPETQYF TGTGCCAGTAGTGAAGCGGGAGGGCGACCCGAGACCCAGTACTTC
TRBJ2-1 TRBD1 TRBV6-8 NA CAISPGTGDYNEQFF TGTGCCATCAGTCCCGGGACAGGGGACTACAATGAGCAGTTCTTC
TRBJ2-3 NA TRBV28 NA CASRSLRTDTQYF TGTGCCAGCAGATCCCTACGCACAGATACGCAGTATTTT
TRBJ2-3 NA TRBV9 NA CASSVGLVPSTDTQYF TGTGCCAGCAGCGTAGGACTTGTTCCTAGCACAGATACGCAGTATTTT
TRBJ2-2 NA TRBV6-8 many CASSDPGGSGTGELFF TGTGCCAGCAGCGATCCGGGGGGCTCGGGAACCGGGGAGCTGTTTTTT
TRBJ2-1 TRBD2 TRBV11-1 NA CASSLGGSGVNNEQFF TGTGCCAGCAGCTTAGGGGGTAGCGGGGTGAACAATGAGCAGTTCTTC
TRBJ2-2 NA TRBV6-7 many CASSYPGELFF TGTGCCAGCAGTTACCCGGGGGAGCTGTTTTTT
TRBJ1-2 TRBD1 TRBV15 NA CATSREAGGQGYTF TGTGCCACCAGCAGAGAGGCAGGGGGTCAGGGCTACACCTTC
TRBJ1-1 NA TRBV28 few CASSFPSNTEAFF TGTGCCAGCAGTTTTCCTTCAAACACTGAAGCTTTCTTT
TRBJ2-6 NA TRBV28 NA CASSRPRLAGANVLTF TGTGCCAGCAGCCGACCGCGTTTGGCAGGGGCCAACGTCCTGACTTTC
TRBJ2-2 NA TRBV6-8 NA CASRITFASFNTGELFF TGTGCCAGCAGGATTACGTTTGCTTCTTTTAACACCGGGGAGCTGTTTTTT
TRBJ1-5 NA TRBV6-8 few CASSRGPSSNQPQHF TGTGCCAGCAGCCGAGGTCCAAGTAGCAATCAGCCCCAGCATTTT
TRBJ2-1 TRBD1 TRBV29-1 once CSGTGLRYNEQFF TGCAGCGGGACAGGCCTTCGGTACAATGAGCAGTTCTTC
TRBJ2-1 NA TRBV5-2 few CASSLGDSRSYNEQFF TGTGCCAGCAGCCTAGGGGACAGTCGCTCCTACAATGAGCAGTTCTTC
TRBJ2-2 TRBD1 TRBV11-3 many CASSLGSRGRGGELFF TGTGCCAGCAGCTTAGGGTCAAGGGGGCGCGGCGGGGAGCTGTTTTTT
TRBJ2-5 NA TRBV9 few CASSGAGVGGVETQYF TGTGCCAGCAGCGGCGCAGGGGTTGGTGGAGTTGAGACCCAGTACTTC
TRBJ2-1 NA TRBV18 NA CASSPGLSYNEQFF TGTGCCAGCTCACCGGGACTTTCCTACAATGAGCAGTTCTTC
TRBJ2-7 NA TRBV14 NA CASSQGIGYLYEQYF TGTGCCAGCAGCCAAGGGATAGGCTACCTCTACGAGCAGTACTTC